Sequencing of this T cell receptor beta chain was carried out in a study of tumor-infiltrating lymphocytes in primary liver carcinoma. Study-level results: Blood trailed tumors significantly in top-250-clone fraction (p = 0.039). Tumor-adjacent and tumor-blood pairs shared less of their repertoires than tumor region pairs shared.

Unsorted whole blood yielded blood RNA, and germline DNA was extracted as well. V lost 3 bases, J lost 0 bases, and 1 base stayed unmatched. The length of the CDR3 is 15 residues. Germline V gives CDR1 SQVTM, CDR2 ANQGSEA. This clonotype occurred many times. Its antigen is as yet unknown. The input was approximately 500 ng total RNA; TCR beta cDNA was made from it with a constant-region primer. TCR beta libraries came from three nested multiplex PCR rounds using slightly modified ARM-PCR. The first two PCR rounds used TRBV1-TRBV30 forward primers with a C-beta reverse primer, nine to ten cycles each. TCRdb processed the multiplex PCR reads anew with MiXCR; each CDR3 protein has one entry. The sample consists of hundreds of thousands of distinct CDR3 sequences, over 55% of them appearing once.

Sequenced: peripheral blood. The rearrangement links TRBV29-1 to TRBJ2-1; 11 nucleotides match TRBD2. The source of this sequence is a man aged 35-49 years with primary liver carcinoma and hepatitis B virus infection. The DNA of the CDR3 is TGCAGCGTTGACACTAGCGGGAGCTCCTACAATGAGCAGTTCTTC. Translated: CSVDTSGSSYNEQFF.